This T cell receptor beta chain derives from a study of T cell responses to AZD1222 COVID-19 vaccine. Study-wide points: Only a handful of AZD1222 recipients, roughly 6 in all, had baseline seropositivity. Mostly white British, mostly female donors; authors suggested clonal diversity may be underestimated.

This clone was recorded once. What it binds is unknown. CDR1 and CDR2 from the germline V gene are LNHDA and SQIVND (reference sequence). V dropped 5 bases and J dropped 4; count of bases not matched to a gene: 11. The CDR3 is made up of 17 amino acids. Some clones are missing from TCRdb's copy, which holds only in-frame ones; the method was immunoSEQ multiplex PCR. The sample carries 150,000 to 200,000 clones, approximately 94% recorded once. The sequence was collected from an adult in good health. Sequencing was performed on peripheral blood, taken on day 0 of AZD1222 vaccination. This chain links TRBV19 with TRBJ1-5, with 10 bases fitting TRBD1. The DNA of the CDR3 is TGTGCCAGTAGTCCAGGGGACAGGGGATCGGGGAATCAGCCCCAGCATTTT. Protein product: CASSPGDRGSGNQPQHF.